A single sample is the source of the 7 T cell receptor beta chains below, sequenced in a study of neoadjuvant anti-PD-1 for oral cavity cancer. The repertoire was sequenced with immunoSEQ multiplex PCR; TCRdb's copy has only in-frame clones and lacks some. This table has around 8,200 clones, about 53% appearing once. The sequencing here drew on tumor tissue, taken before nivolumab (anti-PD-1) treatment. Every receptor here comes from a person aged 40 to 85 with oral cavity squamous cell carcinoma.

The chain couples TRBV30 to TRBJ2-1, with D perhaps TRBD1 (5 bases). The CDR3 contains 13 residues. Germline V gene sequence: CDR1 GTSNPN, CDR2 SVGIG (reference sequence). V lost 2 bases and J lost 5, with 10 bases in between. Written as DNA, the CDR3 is TGTGCCTGGAGTTGGCGGACAAACAATGAGCAGTTCTTC. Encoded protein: CAWSWRTNNEQFF.

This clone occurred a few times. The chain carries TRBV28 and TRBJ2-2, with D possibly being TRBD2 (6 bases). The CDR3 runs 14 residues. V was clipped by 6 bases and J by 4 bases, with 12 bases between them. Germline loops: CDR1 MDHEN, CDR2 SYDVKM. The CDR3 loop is CASRLVGGTGELFF. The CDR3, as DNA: TGTGCCAGCAGACTAGTGGGGGGCACCGGGGAGCTGTTTTTT.

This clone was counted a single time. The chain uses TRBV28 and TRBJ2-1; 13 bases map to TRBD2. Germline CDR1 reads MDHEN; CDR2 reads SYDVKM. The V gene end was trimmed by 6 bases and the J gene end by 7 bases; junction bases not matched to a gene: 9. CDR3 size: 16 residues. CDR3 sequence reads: CASSLLAGGAINEQFF. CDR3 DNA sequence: TGTGCCAGCAGCTTACTAGCGGGAGGGGCTATAAATGAGCAGTTCTTC.

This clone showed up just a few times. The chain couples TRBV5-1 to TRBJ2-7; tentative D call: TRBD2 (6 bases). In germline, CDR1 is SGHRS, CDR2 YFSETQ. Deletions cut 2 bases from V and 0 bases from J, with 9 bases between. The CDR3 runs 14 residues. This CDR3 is CASSFRGNSYEQYF. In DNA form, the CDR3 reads TGCGCCAGCAGCTTCCGGGGGAACTCCTACGAGCAGTACTTC.

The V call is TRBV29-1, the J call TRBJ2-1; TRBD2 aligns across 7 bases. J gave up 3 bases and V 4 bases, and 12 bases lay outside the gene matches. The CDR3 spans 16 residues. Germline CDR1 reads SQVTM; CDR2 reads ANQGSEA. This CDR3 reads CSVVAPTGGLYNEQFF. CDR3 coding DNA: TGCAGCGTTGTCGCCCCGACGGGAGGACTCTACAATGAGCAGTTCTTC.

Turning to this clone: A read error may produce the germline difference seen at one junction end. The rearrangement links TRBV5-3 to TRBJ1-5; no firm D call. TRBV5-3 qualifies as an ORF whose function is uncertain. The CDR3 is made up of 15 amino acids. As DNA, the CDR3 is TGTGCCAGCAGCTTGGAGGCCCAAGCGAGGCAGCCCCAGCATTTT. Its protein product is CASSLEAQARQPQHF.

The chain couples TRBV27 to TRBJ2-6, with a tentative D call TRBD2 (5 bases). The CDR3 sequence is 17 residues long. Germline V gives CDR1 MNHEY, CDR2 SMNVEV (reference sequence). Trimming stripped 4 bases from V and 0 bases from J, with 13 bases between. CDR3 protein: CASSSAGFRSGANVLTF. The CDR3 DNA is TGTGCCAGCAGTTCCGCGGGTTTCCGCTCTGGGGCCAACGTCCTGACTTTC.